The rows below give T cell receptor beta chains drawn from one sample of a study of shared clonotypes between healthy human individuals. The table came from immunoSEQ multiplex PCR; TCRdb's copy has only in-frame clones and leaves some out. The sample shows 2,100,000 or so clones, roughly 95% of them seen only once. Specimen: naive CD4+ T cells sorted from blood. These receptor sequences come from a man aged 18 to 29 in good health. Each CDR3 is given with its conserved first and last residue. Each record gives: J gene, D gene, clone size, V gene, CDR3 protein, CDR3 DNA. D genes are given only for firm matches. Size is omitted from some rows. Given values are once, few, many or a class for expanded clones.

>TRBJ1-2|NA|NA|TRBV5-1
CASSLGVVANYGYTF
TGCGCCAGCAGCTTGGGGGTTGTAGCTAACTATGGCTACACCTTC
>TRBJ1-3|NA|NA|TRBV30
CAWSPSWRGVNTIYF
TGTGCCTGGTCCCCCTCCTGGAGGGGAGTAAACACCATATATTTT
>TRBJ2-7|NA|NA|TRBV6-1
CAIPPRQGYEQYF
TGTGCCATCCCCCCGCGGCAGGGCTACGAGCAGTACTTC
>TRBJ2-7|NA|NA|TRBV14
CASSQKEEAYEQYF
TGTGCCAGCAGCCAGAAAGAGGAAGCCTACGAGCAGTACTTC
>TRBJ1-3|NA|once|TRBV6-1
CASSEGSLSGNTIYF
TGTGCCAGCAGTGAAGGCAGCCTCTCTGGAAACACCATATATTTT
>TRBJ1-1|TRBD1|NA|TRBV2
CASSVQQGANTEAFF
TGTGCCAGCAGTGTACAGCAGGGGGCTAACACTGAAGCTTTCTTT
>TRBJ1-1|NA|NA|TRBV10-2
CASRDPNTNTEAFF
TGCGCCAGCAGGGATCCTAATACCAACACTGAAGCTTTCTTT
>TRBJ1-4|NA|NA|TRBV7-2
CASSLLGPGLEKLFF
TGTGCCAGCAGCTTACTAGGCCCAGGGCTAGAAAAACTGTTTTTT
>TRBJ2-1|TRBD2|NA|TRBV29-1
CSATSGGGNEQFF
TGCAGCGCGACTAGCGGGGGAGGTAATGAGCAGTTCTTC
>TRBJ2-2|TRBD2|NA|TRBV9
CASTLLASGANTGELFF
TGTGCCAGCACTCTCCTCGCTAGCGGAGCGAACACCGGGGAGCTGTTTTTT
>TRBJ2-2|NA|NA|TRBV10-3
CAISERPQGTVGELFF
TGTGCCATCAGTGAGCGGCCACAAGGGACGGTCGGGGAGCTGTTTTTT
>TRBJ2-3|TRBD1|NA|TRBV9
CASSGRQGIETDTQYF
TGTGCCAGCAGCGGCCGACAGGGGATCGAGACAGATACGCAGTATTTT
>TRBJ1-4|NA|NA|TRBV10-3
CAISESGKGNEKLFF
TGTGCCATCAGTGAGTCTGGGAAGGGGAATGAAAAACTGTTTTTT
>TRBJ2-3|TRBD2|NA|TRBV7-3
CASSLTLRGDTDTQYF
TGTGCCAGCAGCTTAACCTTGCGGGGGGACACAGATACGCAGTATTTT
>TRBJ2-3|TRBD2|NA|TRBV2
CASRLAGGLDTQYF
TGTGCCAGCCGACTAGCGGGGGGGCTAGATACGCAGTATTTT
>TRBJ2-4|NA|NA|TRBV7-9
CASSLSGSMEIQYF
TGTGCCAGCAGCTTGTCCGGGAGCATGGAGATTCAGTACTTC
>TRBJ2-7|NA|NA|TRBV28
CASSFIVSGQNYEQYF
TGTGCCAGCAGTTTCATCGTGTCGGGACAAAACTACGAGCAGTACTTC
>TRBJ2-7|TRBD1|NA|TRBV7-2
CASSIGTGSSYEQYF
TGTGCCAGCAGCATCGGGACAGGGAGCTCCTACGAGCAGTACTTC
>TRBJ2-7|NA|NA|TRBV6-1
CASSERLVRGGEQYF
TGTGCCAGCAGTGAACGACTAGTAAGGGGTGGAGAGCAGTACTTC
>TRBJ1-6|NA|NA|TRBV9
CASSVGSSPLHF
TGTGCCAGCAGCGTGGGAAGTTCACCCCTCCACTTT
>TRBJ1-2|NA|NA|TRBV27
CASSLARNTNYGYTF
TGTGCCAGCAGTTTAGCGCGCAACACTAACTATGGCTACACCTTC
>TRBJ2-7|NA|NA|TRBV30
CAWTAGQPTYEQYF
TGTGCCTGGACCGCCGGACAGCCGACCTACGAGCAGTACTTC
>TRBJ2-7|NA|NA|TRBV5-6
CASSLYGNEQYF
TGTGCCAGCAGCTTATATGGGAACGAGCAGTACTTC
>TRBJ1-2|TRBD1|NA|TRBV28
CASSDRVWGYTF
TGTGCCAGCAGCGACAGGGTTTGGGGCTACACCTTC
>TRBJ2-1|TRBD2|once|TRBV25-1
CASSESGRGLADNEQFF
TGTGCCAGCAGTGAATCCGGCCGGGGACTAGCGGACAATGAGCAGTTCTTC
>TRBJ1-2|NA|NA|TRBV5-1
CASSLEDLFGYGYTF
TGCGCCAGCAGCTTGGAGGATTTGTTCGGCTATGGCTACACCTTC
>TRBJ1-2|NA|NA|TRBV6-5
CASSYRAAGGYTF
TGTGCCAGCAGTTATCGGGCCGCGGGTGGCTACACCTTC
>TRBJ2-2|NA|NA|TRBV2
CASSIQGAGELFF
TGTGCCAGCAGTATACAGGGAGCCGGGGAGCTGTTTTTT
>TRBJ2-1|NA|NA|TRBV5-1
CASKAPGLYNEQFF
TGCGCCAGCAAGGCGCCGGGACTCTACAATGAGCAGTTCTTC
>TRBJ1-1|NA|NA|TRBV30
CAWRLQGNTEAFF
TGTGCCTGGAGACTACAGGGGAACACTGAAGCTTTCTTT
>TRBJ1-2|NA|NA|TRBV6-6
CASSLGDYGYTF
TGTGCCAGCAGCTTAGGAGACTATGGCTACACCTTC
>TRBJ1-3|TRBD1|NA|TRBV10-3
CATQGAGNTIYF
TGTGCCACCCAGGGGGCTGGAAACACCATATATTTT
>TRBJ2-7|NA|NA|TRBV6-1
CASSEGGEQYF
TGTGCCAGCAGTGAAGGCGGGGAGCAGTACTTC
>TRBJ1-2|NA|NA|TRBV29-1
CSVGPTWGPDYGYTF
TGCAGCGTTGGTCCGACTTGGGGCCCCGACTATGGCTACACCTTC
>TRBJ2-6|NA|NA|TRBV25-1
CASSGSGANVLTF
TGTGCCAGCAGTGGCTCTGGGGCCAACGTCCTGACTTTC
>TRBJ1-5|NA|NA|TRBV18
CASSLGRGDQPQHF
TGTGCCAGCTCACTTGGACGGGGGGATCAGCCCCAGCATTTT
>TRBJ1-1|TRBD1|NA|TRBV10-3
CATTGVRNTEAFF
TGTGCCACAACAGGGGTTAGGAACACTGAAGCTTTCTTT
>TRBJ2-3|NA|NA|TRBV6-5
CASSYRAGAFTDTQYF
TGTGCCAGCAGTTACCGGGCAGGGGCTTTCACAGATACGCAGTATTTT
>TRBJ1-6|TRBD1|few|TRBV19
CASSISATGQIHSPLHF
TGTGCCAGTAGTATTTCGGCGACGGGACAGATCCATTCACCCCTCCACTTT
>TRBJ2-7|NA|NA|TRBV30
CACSTGASSYEQYF
TGTGCCTGTTCGACAGGCGCCAGCTCCTACGAGCAGTACTTC
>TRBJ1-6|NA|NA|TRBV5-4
CASSFPGRDTSPLHF
TGTGCCAGCAGCTTTCCGGGTCGGGACACCTCACCCCTCCACTTT
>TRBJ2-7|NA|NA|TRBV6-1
CASNVRGGSYEQYF
TGTGCCAGCAACGTCAGGGGCGGGTCCTACGAGCAGTACTTC
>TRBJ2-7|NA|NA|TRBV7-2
CASSSLVEQYF
TGTGCCAGCAGCTCCCTAGTCGAGCAGTACTTC
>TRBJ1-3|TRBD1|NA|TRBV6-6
CASSYFGQGDGNTIYF
TGTGCCAGCAGTTACTTTGGACAGGGGGATGGAAACACCATATATTTT
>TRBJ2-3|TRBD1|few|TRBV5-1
CASSIGQGTDTQYF
TGCGCCAGCAGCATTGGACAGGGCACAGATACGCAGTATTTT
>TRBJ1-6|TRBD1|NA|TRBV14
CASSPQNPGGNSPLHF
TGTGCCAGCAGCCCCCAGAATCCAGGGGGTAATTCACCCCTCCACTTT
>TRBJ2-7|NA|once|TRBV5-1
CASSVATGGYEQYF
TGCGCCAGCAGCGTCGCGACAGGAGGCTACGAGCAGTACTTC
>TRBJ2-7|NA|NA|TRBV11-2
CASSLVLGGMGNEQYF
TGTGCCAGCAGCTTAGTTTTGGGGGGAATGGGGAACGAGCAGTACTTC
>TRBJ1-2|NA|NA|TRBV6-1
CASSYDVVDTF
TGTGCCAGCAGTTATGATGTCGTAGACACCTTC
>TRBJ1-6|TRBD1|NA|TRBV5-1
CASSGGTGGGSPLHF
TGCGCCAGCAGCGGAGGGACAGGGGGTGGTTCACCCCTCCACTTT
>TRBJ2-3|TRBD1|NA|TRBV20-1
CSASREQGAPF
TGCAGTGCTTCGAGGGAGCAGGGGGCCCCCTTC
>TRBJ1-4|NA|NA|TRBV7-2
CASSFGGNEKLFF
TGTGCCAGCAGCTTTGGGGGTAATGAAAAACTGTTTTTT
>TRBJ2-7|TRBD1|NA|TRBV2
CASRETGGEQYF
TGTGCCAGCAGAGAGACAGGGGGCGAGCAGTACTTC